This T cell receptor (beta chain) appears in the sequencing data of a study of cytomegalovirus exposure and HLA in healthy donors. Study-level background: A previous analysis identified approximately 120 million unique TCR beta sequences derived from some 170 million T cells. Notes on the study in general: Indistinguishability led to the exclusion of some V segments, TRBV6-2 and TRBV6-3 included.

Points on this clone: Antigen unknown.

The CDR3 loop spans 16 amino acids. Per germline, CDR1 LGHNA and CDR2 YSLEER. V lost 5 bases and J 0 bases, leaving 13 bases between the germline ends. Primers included in the PCR were 60 Vbeta and 13 Jbeta primers. Study processing details: A later analysis tallied about 80 million unique TCR beta chains, approximately 10 million of them shared. Clones were sequenced by immunoSEQ multiplex PCR, and TCRdb holds only the in-frame ones, with some missing. V, J and clone size are taken as reported in that table, and D and trimming were inferred from the DNA itself. Of fewer than 45,000 clones listed, 68% are singletons.

What was sequenced was PBMCs. The sequence was obtained from a man between 40 and 49 years old in good health and CMV-seronegative. The genes are TRBV4-3 and TRBJ2-2; possibly TRBD1 for D (5 bases). The CDR3 bases are TGCGCCAGCAGCGTCGACAGAGTATCGAACACCGGGGAGCTGTTTTTT. Its protein is CASSVDRVSNTGELFF.